What follows are 8 T cell receptor delta chains derived from one specimen sequenced in a study of γδ T cells in repeated Plasmodium falciparum infection. TCRdb reran clone calling via CATT on the multiplex PCR reads. Altogether 55,000 to 70,000 delta-chain clones are present, roughly 1.8% being singletons, with the ten largest covering about 15%. Gammadelta T cells were flow-sorted from PBMC into Vgamma9/Vdelta2+ and Vdelta2-negative populations for bulk analysis. The source material was gamma-delta T cells from blood. Receptors originate from a pool of human donors (malaria-infected and uninfected, not separated).

A few counts support this clone. The protein recorded in TCRdb matches a much larger clone and deviates from this DNA's translation at residue 9, suggesting a read error; the protein here is obtained by translating the DNA. The V and J genes are TRDV1 and TRDJ1, with TRDD3 matching over 12 bases. The CDR3 is 27 amino acids. The trim removed 2 bases at V and 0 bases at J, leaving 34 bases unmatched. CDR1 is TSWWSYY and CDR2 is QGS in the germline V gene. The CDR3 loop is CALGEIWGVSYPQYWGIHRCDTDKLIF. The CDR3 DNA is TGTGCTCTTGGGGAAATTTGGGGTGTGTCCTACCCCCAGTACTGGGGGATACATCGTTGTGACACCGATAAACTCATCTTT.

By share, this clone ranks as medium-sized. This sample also contains other DNA sequences that code for the same CDR3. CDR3 region: CAFRRSLYWGTHRSDKLIF. CDR3 coding DNA: TGTGCCTTTCGAAGGTCCCTTTACTGGGGGACCCACCGATCCGATAAACTCATCTTT. The chain combines TRDV3 with TRDJ1; 9 bases agree with TRDD3. The CDR3 is 19 residues long. The V gene's germline CDR1 is TVYSNPD and CDR2 GDNSRS (reference sequence). The junction had 22 bases not matched to a gene; V was cut back by 2 bases and J by 3 bases.

This clone was recorded at least ten times. TCRdb's entry gives the protein of a much larger clone, which mismatches this DNA's translation at residue 5, likely from a read error; the protein reported here is translated from the DNA. V usage is TRDV1 and J usage is TRDJ1, with 9 bases lining up with TRDD3. Losses at the gene ends were 6 bases for V and 4 bases for J; bases not matched to a gene: 15. The CDR3 is made up of 17 amino acids. Germline V gene sequence: CDR1 TSWWSYY, CDR2 QGS. CDR3 protein: CALGRGEGWGICDKLIF. CDR3 in DNA: TGTGCTCTTGGAAGAGGTGAAGGCTGGGGGATTTGCGATAAACTCATCTTT.

This clone is medium-sized (0.01 to 0.1%) in the sample. At the DNA level, this CDR3 is encoded by other sequences in the same sample as well. The rearrangement links TRDV1 to TRDJ1; 8 positions agree with TRDD3. The CDR3 length is 21 residues. J gave up 1 base and V 3 bases, and 22 bases lay outside the gene matches. The germline gives CDR1 TSWWSYY, CDR2 QGS. CDR3 residues: CALGDPLPTLLGVLLTDKLIF. DNA for the CDR3: TGTGCTCTTGGGGACCCCCTTCCAACATTACTGGGGGTTTTACTCACCGATAAACTCATCTTT.

The table lists this clone with many counts. The protein TCRdb gives is from a much larger clone and does not agree with this DNA's translation at residue 11, likely a read error; the protein shown here comes from the DNA. J is TRDJ1 and V is TRDV1; D gene unclear. Germline V gives CDR1 TSWWSYY, CDR2 QGS. This CDR3 has 16 amino acids. With 0 bases removed from V and 3 bases from J, the gap between germline ends came to 14 bases. CDR3 amino acids: CALGELLPLYADKLIF. The CDR3 coding sequence is TGTGCTCTTGGGGAACTACTCCCCCTTTACGCCGATAAACTCATCTTT.

This clone was observed a few times. This DNA's translation differs at residue 8 from TCRdb's protein, which comes from a much larger clone; a read error is likely, and the protein shown is translated from the DNA. A V gene of TRDV1 was called, but no J gene was assigned; no check of the table's D call, TRDD3, against the DNA was made. CDR3 length: 19 amino acids. Germline V CDR1 and CDR2: TSWWSYY, QGS. The CDR3 reads CALGDGVPWLGAHTDKLIF. The CDR3, as DNA: TGTGCTCTTGGGGATGGAGTCCCATGGCTGGGGGCGCACACCGATAAACTTATCTTT.

This clone was recorded a few times. A far more abundant clone sits one base away, making this likely a read error. Other DNA sequences in this specimen translate into the identical CDR3. This chain connects TRDV2 to TRDJ2; D remains ambiguous. The J gene, missing from TCRdb, was assigned here through DNA to germline matching. Germline V gives CDR1 GEAIGNYY, CDR2 EKD. This CDR3 spans 11 amino acids. CDR3 nucleotides: TGTGCTTGTAAGAAGGGAGCACAACTCTTCTTT. Its protein is CACKKGAQLFF.

Worth noting for this clone: TCRdb pairs this DNA with a much larger clone's protein that differs at residue 17, likely a read error; the protein shown was translated from the DNA. V and J are TRDV1 and TRDJ1; D may match TRDD2 or TRDD3 (9 bases each). The CDR3 has 23 amino acids. Germline V gives CDR1 TSWWSYY, CDR2 QGS. V was cut by 1 base and J by 2 bases, with 35 bases left in between. The CDR3 region has the DNA TGTGCTCTTGGGGAACGGACCTTCCTACCTCCCCCTTTAGACTGGGGGAGGACCGATAAACTCATCTTT. This gives the protein CALGERTFLPPPLDWGRTDKLIF.